The entry below describes one T cell receptor beta chain. Its antigen remains unidentified. This CDR3 is built from 13 residues. The germline CDR1 and CDR2 sequences are SGDLS and YYNGEE. Trimming left V 0 bases short and J 4 bases short, with 5 bases between. This record belongs to a study of OX40 agonist ivuxolimab in advanced cancers. Overall study context: The dose-escalation cohort had hepatocellular carcinoma, melanoma, renal cell or head and neck cancer. Notes on the study in general: Also present in some nonresponders was a low level of normalized T-cell clonal expansion.

Only in-frame clones appear in the TCRdb table, and some are missing; sequencing was by immunoSEQ multiplex PCR. The table lists tens of thousands of clones, roughly nine tenths of them singletons, with 2.5% to 3% in the top ten. This chain uses TRBV9 with TRBJ1-3, with no clear D. The starting material was CD4+ or CD8+ T cells sorted from blood, obtained in a trial of the OX40 agonist ivuxolimab. The TCR was taken from an adult with an advanced solid tumor such as melanoma, head and neck, liver or kidney cancer. CDR3 DNA: TGTGCCAGCAGCGTAGCTAGCGGAAACACCATATATTTT. Its translation is CASSVASGNTIYF.